These 32 T cell receptor beta chains originate from one sample sequenced in a study of identical twins (TCRdb year 2016). The library came from 5' RACE. For sequencing, an Illumina HiSeq 2000 was employed. TCRdb reprocessing: public reads trimmed at Q25 with fastp, clones called with MiXCR, in-frame beta chains kept. Each entry is one CDR3 protein sequence, shown with its most common DNA and genes. The sample table holds approximately 260,000 distinct CDR3 sequences, of which around 15% were seen once. The biggest ten clones account for 8.8% of the sample. Material for sequencing was memory (CD45RO+) T cells sorted from blood. The cell subset or site label, as the study defines it: CD45RO+ enriched T cells. All receptors derive from a woman aged 18-29 years in good health.

The chain joins TRBV10-1 to TRBJ2-7; possibly TRBD1 for D (6 bases). This CDR3 is built from 12 residues. Per the germline V gene, CDR1 is WNHNN and CDR2 is SYGVQD (reference sequence). V was pared by 4 bases and J by 3 bases, with 7 bases between. The CDR3 nucleotides are TGCGCCAGCAGTGGAGGGGGCTACGAGCAGTACTTC. It is translated as CASSGGGYEQYF.

The chain uses TRBV7-2 and TRBJ2-7, with D unclear. This CDR3 spans 11 amino acids. With 9 bases removed from V and 4 bases from J, the gap between germline ends came to 10 bases. Germline CDR1 is SGHTA and CDR2 is FQGNSA. In nucleotides, the CDR3 is TGTGCCAGGAGTCAATTATACGAGCAGTACTTC. Amino acid sequence: CARSQLYEQYF.

V and J are TRBV6-5 and TRBJ1-1; D unresolved. The V gene lost 4 bases and the J gene lost 4 bases, with 7 bases spanning the gap. CDR1 is MNHEY, CDR2 SVGAGI, per germline. The CDR3 totals 12 residues. The CDR3: CASSFGSTEAFF. DNA for the CDR3: TGTGCCAGCAGTTTCGGTTCCACTGAAGCTTTCTTT.

The J gene is TRBJ2-3, the V gene TRBV4-2, with TRBD2 identical over 7 bases. Trimming at V came to 1 base and at J to 1 base, leaving 5 bases not matched to a gene. Germline V gives CDR1 LGHNA, CDR2 YNFKEQ. CDR3 length: 16 amino acids. The CDR3 loop reads CASSQGIAGGTDTQYF. CDR3 DNA sequence: TGTGCCAGCAGCCAAGGGATAGCGGGCGGCACAGATACGCAGTATTTT.

This chain connects TRBV7-8 to TRBJ1-1, with no clear D. The ends were cut back, 5 bases at V and 8 bases at J, with 9 bases in the middle. Germline assignment: CDR1 SGHVS and CDR2 FQNEAQ. This CDR3 comprises 11 residues. Here the CDR3 DNA reads TGTGCCAGCAGCCCCCGATCAGAAGCTTTCTTT. Translating it yields CASSPRSEAFF.

This clonotype was detected only a few times. The chain joins TRBV10-3 to TRBJ2-3; tentative D call: TRBD2 (5 bases). The CDR3 runs 12 residues. CDR1 ENHRY and CDR2 SYGVKD come from the germline V gene. Trimming stripped 7 bases from V and 5 bases from J, with 10 bases between. This CDR3 is CAIKRTGDTQYF. DNA for the CDR3: TGTGCCATCAAGCGGACGGGAGATACGCAGTATTTT.

With respect to this clonotype: The junction differs from germline at one of its ends, possibly a read error. This chain links TRBV7-7 with TRBJ1-2; maybe TRBD1 (5 bases). Germline CDR1 SSHAT, CDR2 FNYEAQ (reference sequence). The CDR3 has 13 amino acids. Here the CDR3 DNA reads TGTGCTAGCAGCTCGGGACTTTCGTATGGCTACACCTTC. Translating gives CASSSGLSYGYTF.

The chain has TRBV20-1 and TRBJ1-3; maybe TRBD1 (5 bases). This CDR3 contains 14 residues. The germline gives CDR1 DFQATT, CDR2 SNEGSKA (reference sequence). V lost 7 bases to trimming and J lost 1 base, with 14 bases between them. Written as DNA, the CDR3 is TGCAGTGTCCCAGGGAGTGGGTCTGGAAACACCATATATTTT. Translation gives CSVPGSGSGNTIYF.

This clonotype was recorded many times. The chain couples TRBV7-3 to TRBJ1-1, with D unclear. Germline V lookup: CDR1 SGHTA, CDR2 FQGTGA. Trimming left V 4 bases short and J 0 bases short, with 6 bases between. The CDR3 is 13 amino acids. The CDR3 nucleotides read TGTGCCAGCAGCTCCTACATGAACACTGAAGCTTTCTTT. Protein sequence: CASSSYMNTEAFF.

In its sample, this clonotype was seen a few times. This chain links TRBV5-1 with TRBJ1-1; 7 bases align to TRBD1. CDR3 length equals 14 residues. From germline, CDR1 is SGHRS and CDR2 YFSETQ. J gave up 6 bases and V 2 bases, and 7 bases lay outside the gene matches. In nucleotides, the CDR3 is TGCGCCAGCAGCTTCACAGGGGAAGTCGCTGAAGCTTTCTTT. It translates to CASSFTGEVAEAFF. Looking up the rest from reference TRBV5-1 and TRBJ1-1 gives the full variable domain: KAGVTQTPRYLIKTRGQQVTLSCSPISGHRSVSWYQQTPGQGLQFLFEYFSETQRNKGNFPGRFSGRQFSNSRSEMNVSTLELGDSALYLCASSFTGEVAEAFFGQGTRLTVV.

This rearrangement joins TRBV21-1 to TRBJ2-3. TRBV21-1 is designated a pseudogene. The CDR3 contains 15 residues. The CDR3 sequence: CASSKAQQSTDTQYF. DNA of the CDR3: TGTGCCAGCAGCAAAGCGCAACAGAGCACAGATACGCAGTATTTT.

This chain uses TRBV15 with TRBJ1-3, with a weak D call TRBD1 (5 bases). The CDR3 is 16 residues long. Trimming cost V 5 bases and J 0 bases, with 14 bases left between them. Germline CDR1 and CDR2: LNHNV and YYDKDF (reference sequence). The CDR3, as DNA: TGTGCCACCAGCGGATGGACACTTAACTCTGGAAACACCATATATTTT. Translating it yields CATSGWTLNSGNTIYF.

This clonotype was observed a handful of times. The J gene is TRBJ1-1, the V gene TRBV7-9; D call uncertain. Trimming removed 6 bases from V and 6 bases from J, with 14 bases in between. CDR1 is SEHNR, CDR2 FQNEAQ, per germline (reference sequence). CDR3 length equals 13 residues. CDR3: CASSLVRTAEAFF. The CDR3 coding sequence is TGTGCCAGCAGTTTGGTCCGTACAGCTGAAGCTTTCTTT.

This clonotype was seen repeatedly, ten times or more. The chain is built from TRBV4-2 and TRBJ2-2; D is perhaps TRBD2 (5 bases). V was clipped by 4 bases and J by 5 bases, with 17 bases between them. The V gene's germline CDR1 is LGHNA and CDR2 YNFKEQ. The CDR3 contains 16 residues. The CDR3 coding sequence is TGTGCCAGCAGCCCTAGGGCCTCATCGGGGACCGGGGAGCTGTTTTTT. It codes for CASSPRASSGTGELFF.

The table lists this clonotype with many counts. CDR3 protein: CASSLVGRGTDTQYF. The DNA of the CDR3 is TGTGCCAGCAGCTTAGTGGGGAGGGGCACAGATACGCAGTATTTT. The chain combines TRBV7-2 with TRBJ2-3; TRBD2 agrees at 7 bases. V lost 1 base, J lost 1 base, and 2 bases stayed unmatched. Germline V lookup: CDR1 SGHTA, CDR2 FQGNSA. CDR3 size: 15 residues.

As regards this clonotype: A junction boundary mismatches the germline segment, possibly from a read error. J is TRBJ1-4 and V is TRBV7-7; 8 bases agree with TRBD1. Germline CDR1 SSHAT, CDR2 FNYEAQ (reference sequence). The CDR3 runs 15 residues. CDR3 coding DNA: TGTGCTAGCAGCCGAGCTACAGGGGGTGGTGAAAAACTGTTTTTT. Protein sequence: CASSRATGGGEKLFF.

This clonotype came up a few times. CDR3 protein: CATQATLESHEQYF. The DNA of the CDR3 is TGTGCCACCCAAGCGACCCTAGAGTCCCACGAGCAGTACTTC. The V call is TRBV10-3, the J call TRBJ2-7; D ambiguous. Germline V lookup: CDR1 ENHRY, CDR2 SYGVKD. CDR3 length equals 14 residues. V dropped 10 bases and J dropped 5 bases, with 21 bases sitting between them.

This clonotype was seen a few times. The chain employs TRBV9 and TRBJ2-3, with D perhaps TRBD1 (6 bases). The germline gives CDR1 SGDLS, CDR2 YYNGEE. V was pared by 4 bases and J by 4 bases, with 19 bases between. The CDR3 extends over 16 amino acids. Here the CDR3 DNA reads TGTGCCAGCAGCCCCCGGTTACAGGGTGTGGCAGATACGCAGTATTTT. This encodes CASSPRLQGVADTQYF.

This clonotype has more than one count but fewer than ten. This chain links TRBV10-2 with TRBJ1-2, with D possibly being TRBD1 (5 bases). Looked up from germline, CDR1 is WSHSY and CDR2 is SAAADI. The CDR3 length is 12 residues. Trimming removed 8 bases at V and 8 bases at J, with 15 bases between. The CDR3 reads CASGALKGGYTF. The CDR3 DNA sequence: TGCGCCAGCGGGGCCCTAAAGGGCGGCTACACCTTC.

CDR3 in DNA: TGTGCCAGCAGCCAAAAGGCCATTCTAGCGGGGGGGTTCACCGGGGAGCTGTTTTTT. Its translation is CASSQKAILAGGFTGELFF. The chain links TRBV3-1 to TRBJ2-2; 12 nucleotides agree with TRBD2. V was pared by 2 bases and J by 4 bases, with 11 bases of the junction left unmatched. The germline gives CDR1 LGHDT, CDR2 YNNKEL (reference sequence). CDR3 length: 19 amino acids. The full variable domain, completed using reference TRBV3-1 and TRBJ2-2, is DTAVSQTPKYLVTQMGNDKSIKCEQNLGHDTMYWYKQDSKKFLKIMFSYNNKELIINETVPNRFSPKSPDKAHLNLHINSLELGDSAVYFCASSQKAILAGGFTGELFFGEGSRLTVL.

V usage is TRBV20-1 and J usage is TRBJ2-1, with no clear D. This CDR3 contains 10 residues. Trimming stripped 5 bases from V and 8 bases from J, with 7 bases between. Germline V lookup: CDR1 DFQATT, CDR2 SNEGSKA (reference sequence). The CDR3 bases are TGCAGTGCTGGTAGCTATGAGCAGTTCTTC. Its translation: CSAGSYEQFF.

The chain employs TRBV2 and TRBJ2-5, with 9 nucleotides matching TRBD1. CDR3 length equals 15 residues. Germline lookup yields CDR1 SNHLY and CDR2 FYNNEI. V was pared by 6 bases and J by 2 bases, with 7 bases of the junction left unmatched. The CDR3 bases are TGTGCCAGCAGACGGGGGACAGGGAAACAAGAGACCCAGTACTTC. Its protein product is CASRRGTGKQETQYF.

At least ten counts were recorded for this clonotype. In nucleotides, the CDR3 is TGTGCCGCCGAGTCCGGGTCAAAATCCGGTGAGCAGTTCTTC. Protein: CAAESGSKSGEQFF. This rearrangement joins TRBV15 to TRBJ2-1; D remains unclear. This CDR3 spans 14 amino acids. Looked up from germline, CDR1 is LNHNV and CDR2 is YYDKDF (reference sequence). V lost 11 bases, J lost 9 bases, and 23 bases lay in between.

The CDR3 reads CASSLGPGQGFGEQFF. DNA for the CDR3: TGTGCCAGCAGCTTGGGGCCGGGACAGGGGTTTGGTGAGCAGTTCTTC. The V call is TRBV5-4, the J call TRBJ2-1; 10 nucleotides match TRBD1. The ends lost 0 bases at V and 9 bases at J; junction bases unmatched: 9. The CDR3 contains 16 residues. Per the germline V gene, CDR1 is SGHNT and CDR2 is YYREEE (reference sequence).

The chain employs TRBV25-1 and TRBJ2-2; no clear D gene. Germline assignment: CDR1 MGHDK and CDR2 SYGVNS. The length of the CDR3 is 12 residues. Between the trimmed V and J ends, which lost 10 bases and 5 bases, there was a span of 11 bases. Here the CDR3 reads CATLYETGELFF. The CDR3 DNA is TGTGCCACTCTTTACGAAACCGGGGAGCTGTTTTTT.

This clonotype was detected a few times. The CDR3: CAWSVKQTNTEAFF. DNA for the CDR3: TGTGCCTGGAGTGTAAAACAGACGAACACTGAAGCTTTCTTT. This sequence joins TRBV30 and TRBJ1-1; D is ambiguous. Germline lookup yields CDR1 GTSNPN and CDR2 SVGIG (reference sequence). This CDR3 region has 14 residues. The V gene lost 0 bases and the J gene lost 1 base, with 9 bases spanning the gap.

This clonotype occurred many times. The chain couples TRBV12-3 or TRBV12-4 to TRBJ2-5, with D unclear. Trimming cost V 4 bases and J 2 bases, with 14 bases left between them. CDR3 length equals 15 residues. CDR3 DNA sequence: TGTGCCAGCAGTTCCCAAAACCTGTTACAAGAGACCCAGTACTTC. The encoded protein is CASSSQNLLQETQYF.

This chain links TRBV20-1 with TRBJ1-5; D possibly corresponds to TRBD1 (5 bases). The V gene lost 5 bases and the J gene lost 7 bases, with 15 bases spanning the gap. CDR1 is DFQATT and CDR2 is SNEGSKA in the germline V gene (reference sequence). The CDR3 spans 13 residues. The DNA for the CDR3 is TGCAGTGCTGGATTCGGGGGTTTACAGCCCCAGCATTTT. Translated, it gives CSAGFGGLQPQHF.

Many counts were recorded for this clonotype. This chain connects TRBV12-3 or TRBV12-4 to TRBJ2-4; the D gene is possibly TRBD2 (7 bases). This CDR3 is 14 amino acids long. V was trimmed by 4 bases and J by 8 bases, leaving 15 bases between them. The CDR3 DNA sequence: TGTGCCAGCAGTTCGGGGCCGGGGGGCTACATTCAGTACTTC. It encodes CASSSGPGGYIQYF.

This clonotype appeared a few times. V usage is TRBV5-6 and J usage is TRBJ2-3; D is ambiguous. CDR3 size: 15 residues. The germline CDR1 and CDR2 sequences are SGHDT and YYEEEE. Trimming pared 6 bases from V and 5 bases from J, leaving 19 bases between. The CDR3 nucleotides read TGTGCCAGCAAAAGACCTTTGGGTGGAAAAGATACGCAGTATTTT. Protein product: CASKRPLGGKDTQYF.

The sample holds a few counts of this clonotype. This rearrangement joins TRBV20-1 to TRBJ1-1, with D hard to call. Germline V CDR1 and CDR2: DFQATT, SNEGSKA (reference sequence). The CDR3 is 12 residues long. DNA for the CDR3: TGCAGCGCACCGAGAAGCAACACTGAAGCTTTCTTT. Amino acid sequence: CSAPRSNTEAFF.

In its sample, this clonotype was seen a few times. This rearrangement joins TRBV3-1 to TRBJ2-7; 7 bases are shared with TRBD2. The junction had 7 bases not matched to a gene; V was cut back by 4 bases and J by 7 bases. This CDR3 spans 13 amino acids. CDR1 LGHDT and CDR2 YNNKEL come from the germline V gene (reference sequence). CDR3 nucleotide sequence: TGTGCCAGCAGCCCCCACCGGGGAGGGGAGCAGTACTTC. It encodes CASSPHRGGEQYF.